This TCR beta chain appears in the sequencing data of a study of OX40 agonist ivuxolimab in advanced cancers. Whole-study context: Those enrolled were 82.7% male, with a mean age of roughly 62 years and ages from about 20 to 85. Past anti-PD-1, anti-PD-L1 or anti-CTLA-4 therapy was accepted, and 40% had received some. Study results and caveats: Individuals who were partial responders at 0.1-3.0 mg/kg had clonal expansion that ranked among the lowest.

This clone is a singleton in its sample. Its antigen is unknown. No patient had autoimmune disease or received systemic immunosuppression. Profiling relied on immunoSEQ multiplex PCR, and the TCRdb table lists in-frame clones only, not all of them. The table has some 70,000 clones, just over 85% seen once. This CDR3 has 15 residues. CDR1 and CDR2 from the germline V gene are SGHTA and FQGTGA. The V gene end was trimmed by 5 bases and the J gene end by 4 bases; junction bases not matched to a gene: 4. The sequenced sample was CD4+ or CD8+ T cells sorted from blood, obtained in a trial of the OX40 agonist ivuxolimab. V is TRBV7-3 and J is TRBJ2-2; 10 bases are shared with TRBD1. This TCR came from an adult with an advanced solid tumor such as melanoma, head and neck, liver or kidney cancer. The CDR3 reads CASSPGQGFTGELFF. For the CDR3, the DNA is TGTGCCAGCAGCCCGGGACAGGGGTTCACCGGGGAGCTGTTTTTT.